This TCR beta chain originates from a study of CD8 T cells in ankylosing spondylitis (dated by TCRdb to 2016 to 2017). Looking at the study overall: To find TCR variants linked to disease, the study profiled T cell receptor beta repertoires in ankylosing spondylitis patients and healthy donors. The full study cohort comprised about 23 ankylosing spondylitis patients and 110 or so healthy donors. Samples of peripheral blood were taken, and for ankylosing spondylitis patients, synovial fluid was collected as well.

This clonotype has a handful of counts. There is no known antigen for this receptor. Within one base of it there is no much larger clone, and no base qualities were kept. The investigation overall reported the following: The disease-linked clones were reported to be significantly enriched in matched synovial fluid samples from ankylosing spondylitis patients. In peripheral blood, the disease-linked clones were found at relatively low frequencies and had a CD8+ phenotype. Some motif variants had previously been reported in the synovial fluid and blood of reactive arthritis patients, which suggests shared mechanisms of disease initiation. A TCR beta motif of fewer than 10 highly homologous amino acid variants appeared characteristic of blood from ankylosing spondylitis patients.

Counted from cysteine to phenylalanine, this CDR3 has 13 amino acids. Only the CDR3 DNA is retained, 39 bases long and in frame from the first base. CDR1 and CDR2 were assigned from the germline V gene as SNHLY and FYNNEI. The V end loses 11 bases and the J end loses 1 base, and a stretch of 11 bases separates them. Sequencing relied on an Illumina HiSeq 2500. Quantitative 5'-RACE with molecular barcodes was the method used to prepare the TCR beta libraries. In the original analysis: Disease-linked TCR variants were identified with a new computational method built on a probabilistic model of VDJ rearrangement. The public reads were reprocessed in TCRdb via fastp at Q25 and MiXCR, keeping in-frame beta chains. Each entry merges the rows of one CDR3 protein and shows their most common DNA and genes. None of the V and J calls come from the authors' own analysis; TCRdb made them. The sample table contains about 350,000 distinct CDR3 sequences; only one count was recorded for approximately 20% of them. Around 13% of the sample belongs to the ten largest clones.

Here the chain combines TRBV2 and TRBJ2-2, with no reliable assignment of the D segment. The receptor was derived from a male donor with ankylosing spondylitis or in good health (not recorded which). The source material was blood, either unsorted or a sorted T cell fraction (not recorded which). Here is the DNA: TGTGCCCTCCGGGTGGAGAACACCGGGGAGCTGTTTTTT. This translates into CALRVENTGELFF.